Listed below are T cell receptor beta chains from one sample, sequenced in a study of blood T cell repertoires in COVID-19. The method was immunoSEQ multiplex PCR; TCRdb's version includes in-frame clones alone and lacks a portion of them. Of more than 110,000 clones listed, roughly 89% are singletons. The specimen was peripheral blood. The receptors were sampled from a man aged 60 to 75 with active or convalescent COVID-19. Both conserved end residues are part of each CDR3. Each record gives: J gene, clone size, D gene, V gene, CDR3 length, CDR3 protein, CDR3 DNA. A D gene is named only where the DNA matches it firmly. Only some rows state a clone size, as once, few, many or a class for expanded clones.

TRBJ1-1	-	TRBD1	TRBV18	14	CASSPRDRVAEAFF	TGTGCCAGCTCACCACGGGACAGGGTGGCTGAAGCTTTCTTT
TRBJ1-4	-	-	TRBV7-2	15	CASSVGVGGNEKLFF	TGTGCCAGCAGCGTAGGGGTTGGGGGCAATGAAAAACTGTTTTTT
TRBJ1-4	-	-	TRBV2	14	CASSEGAGDEKLFF	TGTGCCAGCAGTGAGGGGGCAGGGGATGAAAAACTGTTTTTT
TRBJ2-4	-	TRBD2	TRBV24-1	14	CATSEAGESDIQYF	TGTGCCACCAGTGAAGCGGGAGAGTCGGACATTCAGTACTTC
TRBJ2-7	-	TRBD2	TRBV11-2	14	CASSLTSGAGEQYF	TGTGCCAGCAGCTTAACTAGCGGGGCGGGGGAGCAGTACTTC
TRBJ1-6	-	-	TRBV30	14	CAWTPTVYNSPLHF	TGTGCCTGGACCCCAACAGTTTATAATTCACCCCTCCACTTT
TRBJ1-6	-	TRBD1	TRBV6-2/TRBV6-3	14	CASSRTGSGSPLHF	TGTGCCAGCAGTCGGACAGGGTCGGGATCACCCCTCCACTTT
TRBJ2-7	-	TRBD1	TRBV19	13	CATGLGTGYEQYF	TGTGCGACGGGTCTTGGGACAGGGTACGAGCAGTACTTC
TRBJ2-5	-	-	TRBV6-1	15	CASSEGAQVQETQYF	TGTGCCAGCAGTGAAGGGGCCCAGGTCCAAGAGACCCAGTACTTC
TRBJ2-5	-	TRBD1	TRBV10-3	16	CAISTTGTGGLETQYF	TGTGCCATCAGTACCACCGGGACAGGGGGCCTGGAGACCCAGTACTTC
TRBJ2-7	-	TRBD2	TRBV4-1	15	CASSPPPGLVSEQYF	TGCGCCAGCAGCCCTCCCCCTGGACTAGTTTCCGAGCAGTACTTC
TRBJ1-3	-	-	TRBV3-1/TRBV3-2	15	CASSQDRTEGNTIYF	TGTGCCAGCAGCCAAGACCGGACAGAAGGAAACACCATATATTTT
TRBJ1-6	-	TRBD1	TRBV4-3	20	CASSQGNGQGPESYNSPLHF	TGCGCCAGCAGCCAAGGCAATGGACAGGGCCCGGAGTCCTATAATTCACCCCTCCACTTT
TRBJ2-7	-	TRBD1	TRBV7-9	16	CASKLSGTGGSYEQYF	TGTGCCAGCAAGCTTTCCGGGACAGGGGGCTCCTACGAGCAGTACTTC
TRBJ2-7	-	-	TRBV19	15	CASSKTDRSSYEQYF	TGTGCCAGTAGTAAGACCGACAGGAGCTCCTACGAGCAGTACTTC
TRBJ2-4	-	-	TRBV28	16	CASSLTPSGAKNIQYF	TGTGCCAGCAGTCTAACCCCGAGCGGGGCCAAAAACATTCAGTACTTC
TRBJ2-6	-	-	TRBV19	19	CASSIRSGIRGPGANVLTF	TGTGCCAGTAGTATCCGGTCTGGGATCAGGGGACCCGGGGCCAACGTCCTGACTTTC
TRBJ2-1	many	-	TRBV3-1/TRBV3-2	14	CASSQDRGYNEQFF	TGTGCCAGCAGCCAAGATCGCGGGTACAATGAGCAGTTCTTC
TRBJ2-7	few	TRBD2	TRBV5-1	16	CASSLEASGGTTGQYF	TGCGCCAGCAGCTTGGAGGCTAGCGGGGGGACTACGGGGCAGTACTTC
TRBJ1-2	-	TRBD1	TRBV6-5	15	CASSSSGGERDGYTF	TGTGCCAGCAGTTCGTCAGGGGGCGAGAGGGATGGCTACACCTTC
TRBJ1-2	-	-	TRBV30	14	CAWSVPGRVYGYTF	TGTGCCTGGAGTGTACCGGGCAGGGTCTATGGCTACACCTTC
TRBJ2-1	-	TRBD2	TRBV27	16	CASSLPTSGGDNEQFF	TGTGCCAGCAGTTTACCTACTAGCGGGGGAGACAATGAGCAGTTCTTC
TRBJ2-1	-	TRBD1	TRBV5-6	15	CASSLSGGSYNEQFF	TGTGCCAGCAGCTTGTCAGGGGGCTCCTACAATGAGCAGTTCTTC
TRBJ2-7	-	TRBD2	TRBV27	16	CASSYKGLAGIYEQYF	TGTGCCAGCAGTTACAAAGGACTAGCGGGCATTTACGAGCAGTACTTC
TRBJ2-1	once	TRBD2	TRBV24-1	15	CATSDSAGVVDEQFF	TGTGCCACCAGTGATTCAGCGGGAGTGGTCGATGAGCAGTTCTTC
TRBJ2-2	-	TRBD1	TRBV18	13	CASSPRDSGELFF	TGTGCCAGCTCACCAAGGGACAGCGGGGAGCTGTTTTTT
TRBJ2-7	-	-	TRBV28	15	CASSLRRTETYEQYF	TGTGCCAGCAGTTTAAGACGGACAGAGACTTACGAGCAGTACTTC
TRBJ2-5	-	TRBD2	TRBV5-1	16	CASSPGTSGGTETQYF	TGCGCCAGCAGCCCCGGGACTAGCGGGGGGACGGAGACCCAGTACTTC
TRBJ2-7	-	TRBD2	TRBV3-1/TRBV3-2	16	CASSQATGGGSYEQYF	TGTGCCAGCAGCCAAGCAACCGGCGGGGGTTCCTACGAGCAGTACTTC
TRBJ1-2	-	-	TRBV19	15	CASSLGRRNNYGYTF	TGTGCCAGTAGCCTGGGCAGGAGGAATAACTATGGCTACACCTTC
TRBJ1-2	-	TRBD1	TRBV6-2/TRBV6-3	14	CASSYDGQGYGYTF	TGTGCCAGCAGTTACGACGGACAGGGCTATGGCTACACCTTC
TRBJ2-6	-	-	TRBV27	15	CASSQGSAGANVLTF	TGTGCCAGCAGTCAGGGGTCGGCTGGGGCCAACGTCCTGACTTTC
TRBJ2-1	-	TRBD2	TRBV4-2	15	CASSPLYGGAASQFF	TGTGCCAGCAGCCCCTTATACGGGGGGGCGGCCTCGCAGTTCTTC
TRBJ1-2	-	-	TRBV28	17	CASSSLLPGQGKYGYTF	TGTGCCAGCAGTTCTCTTCTCCCCGGGCAGGGAAAATATGGCTACACCTTC
TRBJ2-1	-	-	TRBV5-4	14	CASSSGRLGGEQFF	TGTGCCAGCAGCTCCGGTCGATTGGGGGGTGAGCAGTTCTTC
TRBJ1-5	once	-	TRBV19	14	CASSMVGVNQPQHF	TGTGCCAGTAGTATGGTGGGAGTCAATCAGCCCCAGCATTTT
TRBJ2-1	-	TRBD1	TRBV9	15	CASSVEGTGGNEQFF	TGTGCCAGCAGCGTAGAAGGGACAGGGGGCAATGAGCAGTTCTTC
TRBJ1-1	few	TRBD1	TRBV6-1	15	CASSEGAGGNTEAFF	TGTGCCAGCAGTGAAGGGGCAGGGGGCAACACTGAAGCTTTCTTT
TRBJ2-1	-	TRBD1	TRBV7-3	14	CASSPGTGDNEQFF	TGTGCCAGCAGCCCGGGGACAGGGGACAATGAGCAGTTCTTC
TRBJ2-3	-	TRBD2	TRBV24-1	14	CATRAAGVGDTQYF	TGTGCCACCAGGGCAGCGGGAGTGGGAGATACGCAGTATTTT